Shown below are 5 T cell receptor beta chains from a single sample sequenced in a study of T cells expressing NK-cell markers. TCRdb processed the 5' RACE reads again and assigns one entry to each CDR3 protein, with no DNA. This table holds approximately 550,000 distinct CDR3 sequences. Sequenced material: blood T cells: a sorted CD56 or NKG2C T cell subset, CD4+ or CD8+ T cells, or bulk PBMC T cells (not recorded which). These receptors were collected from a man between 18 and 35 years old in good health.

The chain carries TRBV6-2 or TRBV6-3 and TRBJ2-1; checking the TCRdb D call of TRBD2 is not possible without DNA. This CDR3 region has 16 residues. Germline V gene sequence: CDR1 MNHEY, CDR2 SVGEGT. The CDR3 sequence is CASNHPTTPLGIEQFF.

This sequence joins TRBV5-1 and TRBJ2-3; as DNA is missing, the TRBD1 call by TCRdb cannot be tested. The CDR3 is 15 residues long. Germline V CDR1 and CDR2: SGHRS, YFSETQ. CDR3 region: CASSLGDRTSDTQYF. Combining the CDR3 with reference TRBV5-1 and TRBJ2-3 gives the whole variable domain KAGVTQTPRYLIKTRGQQVTLSCSPISGHRSVSWYQQTPGQGLQFLFEYFSETQRNKGNFPGRFSGRQFSNSRSEMNVSTLELGDSALYLCASSLGDRTSDTQYFGPGTRLTVL.

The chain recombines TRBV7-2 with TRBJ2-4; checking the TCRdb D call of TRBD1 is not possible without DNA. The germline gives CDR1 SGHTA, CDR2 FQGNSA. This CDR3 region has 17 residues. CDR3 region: CASSRTQGGLPRNIQYF.

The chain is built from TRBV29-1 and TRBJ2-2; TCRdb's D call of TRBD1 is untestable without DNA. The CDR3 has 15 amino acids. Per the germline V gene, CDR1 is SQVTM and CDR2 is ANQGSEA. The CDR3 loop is CSVGTGGGNTGELFF.

CDR3 sequence: CASSPSARVLTF. This chain uses TRBV11-2 with TRBJ2-6; TCRdb names TRBD2, which stays unverified in the absence of DNA. The CDR3 is made up of 12 amino acids. Germline values: CDR1 SGHAT, CDR2 FQNNGV.